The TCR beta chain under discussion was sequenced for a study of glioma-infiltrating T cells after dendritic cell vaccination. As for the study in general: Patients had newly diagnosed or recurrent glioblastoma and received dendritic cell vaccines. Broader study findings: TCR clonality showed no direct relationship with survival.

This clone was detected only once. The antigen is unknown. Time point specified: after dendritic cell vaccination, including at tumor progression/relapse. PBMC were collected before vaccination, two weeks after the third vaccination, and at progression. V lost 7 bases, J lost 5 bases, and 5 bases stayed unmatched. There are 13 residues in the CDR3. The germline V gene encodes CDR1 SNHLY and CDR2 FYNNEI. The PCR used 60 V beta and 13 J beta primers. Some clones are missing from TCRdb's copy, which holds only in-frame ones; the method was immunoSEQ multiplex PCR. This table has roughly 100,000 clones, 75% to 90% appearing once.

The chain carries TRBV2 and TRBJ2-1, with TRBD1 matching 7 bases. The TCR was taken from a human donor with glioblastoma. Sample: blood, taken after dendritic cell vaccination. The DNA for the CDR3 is TGTGCCAGCATGACAGGGCTTAACAATGAGCAGTTCTTC. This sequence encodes CASMTGLNNEQFF.